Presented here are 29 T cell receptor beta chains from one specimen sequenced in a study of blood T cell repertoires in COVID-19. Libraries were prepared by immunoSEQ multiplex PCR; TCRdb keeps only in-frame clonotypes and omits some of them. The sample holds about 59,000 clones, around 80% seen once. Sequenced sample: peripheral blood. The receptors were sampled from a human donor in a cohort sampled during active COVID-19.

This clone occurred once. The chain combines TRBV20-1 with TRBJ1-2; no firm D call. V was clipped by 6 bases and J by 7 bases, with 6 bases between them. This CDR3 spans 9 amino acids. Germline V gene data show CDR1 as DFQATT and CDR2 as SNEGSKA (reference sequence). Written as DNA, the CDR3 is TGCAGTGCCTTCTCTGGCTACACCTTC. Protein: CSAFSGYTF.

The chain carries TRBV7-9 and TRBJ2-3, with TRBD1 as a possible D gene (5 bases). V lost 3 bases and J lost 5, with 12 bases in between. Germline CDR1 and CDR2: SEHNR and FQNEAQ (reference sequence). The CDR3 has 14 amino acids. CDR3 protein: CASSFQGFGDTQYF. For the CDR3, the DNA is TGTGCCAGCAGCTTTCAGGGTTTTGGAGATACGCAGTATTTT.

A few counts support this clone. CDR3 nucleotides: TGCGCCAGCAGCCAGCCGGGACTAGCGGGAGATAGTAATGAGCAGTTCTTC. Translating it yields CASSQPGLAGDSNEQFF. The chain is built from TRBV4-1 and TRBJ2-1, with 14 nucleotides matching TRBD2. The CDR3 totals 17 residues. Germline-derived CDR1 and CDR2 are MGHRA and YSYEKL. With 3 bases clipped from V and 7 bases from J, the junction kept 8 bases outside the gene matches.

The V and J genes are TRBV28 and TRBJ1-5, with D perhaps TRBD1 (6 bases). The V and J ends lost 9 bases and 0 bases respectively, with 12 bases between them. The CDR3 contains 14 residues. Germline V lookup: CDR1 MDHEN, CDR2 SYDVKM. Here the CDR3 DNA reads TGTGCCAGTAGGGGGACCCTTAGCAATCAGCCCCAGCATTTT. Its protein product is CASRGTLSNQPQHF.

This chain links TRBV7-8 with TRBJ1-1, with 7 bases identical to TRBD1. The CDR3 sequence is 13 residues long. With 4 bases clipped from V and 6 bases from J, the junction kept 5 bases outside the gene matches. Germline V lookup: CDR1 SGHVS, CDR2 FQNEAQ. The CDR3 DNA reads TGTGCCAGCAGCTCCGGACAGGAGGCTGAAGCTTTCTTT. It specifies CASSSGQEAEAFF. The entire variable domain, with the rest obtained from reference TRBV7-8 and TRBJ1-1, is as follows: GAGVSQSPRYKVAKRGQDVALRCDPISGHVSLFWYQQALGQGPEFLTYFQNEAQLDKSGLPSDRFFAERPEGSVSTLKIQRTQQEDSAVYLCASSSGQEAEAFFGQGTRLTVV.

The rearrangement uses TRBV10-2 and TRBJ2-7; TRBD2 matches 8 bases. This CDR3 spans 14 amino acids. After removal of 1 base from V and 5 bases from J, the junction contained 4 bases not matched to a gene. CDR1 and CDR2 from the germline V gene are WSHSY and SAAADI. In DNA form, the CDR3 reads TGCGCCAGCAGTGAGTTAAGCGGGGGCCACGAGCAGTACTTC. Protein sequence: CASSELSGGHEQYF.

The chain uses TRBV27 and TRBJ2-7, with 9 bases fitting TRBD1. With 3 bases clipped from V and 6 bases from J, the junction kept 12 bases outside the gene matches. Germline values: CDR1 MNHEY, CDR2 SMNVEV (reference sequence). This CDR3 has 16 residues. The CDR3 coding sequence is TGTGCCAGCAGTTTGGGCTCCGGGACAGGGCTTCTCGAGCAGTACTTC. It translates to CASSLGSGTGLLEQYF.

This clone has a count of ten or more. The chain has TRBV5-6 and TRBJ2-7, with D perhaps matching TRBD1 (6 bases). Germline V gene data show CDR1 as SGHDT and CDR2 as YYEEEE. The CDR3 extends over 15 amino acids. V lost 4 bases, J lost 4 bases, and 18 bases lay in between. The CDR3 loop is CASSLQGSLSYEQYF. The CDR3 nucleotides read TGTGCCAGCAGCCTACAGGGATCTCTATCGTACGAGCAGTACTTC.

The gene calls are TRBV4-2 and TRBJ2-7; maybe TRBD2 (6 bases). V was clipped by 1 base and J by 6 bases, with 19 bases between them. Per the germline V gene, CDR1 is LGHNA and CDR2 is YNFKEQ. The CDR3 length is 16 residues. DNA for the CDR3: TGTGCCAGCAGCCAAGCGGAGGGAGCGAGGCTCGGCGAGCAGTACTTC. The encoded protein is CASSQAEGARLGEQYF.

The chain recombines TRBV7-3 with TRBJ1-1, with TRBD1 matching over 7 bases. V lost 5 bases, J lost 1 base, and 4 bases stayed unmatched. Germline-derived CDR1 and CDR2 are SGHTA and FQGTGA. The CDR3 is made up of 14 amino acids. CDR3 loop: CASSLSGGNTEAFF. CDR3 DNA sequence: TGTGCCAGCAGCCTATCAGGGGGGAACACTGAAGCTTTCTTT.

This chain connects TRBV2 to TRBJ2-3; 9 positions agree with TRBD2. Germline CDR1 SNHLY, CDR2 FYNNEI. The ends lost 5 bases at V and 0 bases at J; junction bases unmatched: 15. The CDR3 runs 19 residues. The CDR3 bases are TGTGCCAGCAGTAACCCCACTAGCGGGTTAGGTACTAGCACAGATACGCAGTATTTT. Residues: CASSNPTSGLGTSTDTQYF. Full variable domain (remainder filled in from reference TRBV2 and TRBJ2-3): EPEVTQTPSHQVTQMGQEVILRCVPISNHLYFYWYRQILGQKVEFLVSFYNNEISEKSEIFDDQFSVERPDGSNFTLKIRSTKLEDSAMYFCASSNPTSGLGTSTDTQYFGPGTRLTVL.

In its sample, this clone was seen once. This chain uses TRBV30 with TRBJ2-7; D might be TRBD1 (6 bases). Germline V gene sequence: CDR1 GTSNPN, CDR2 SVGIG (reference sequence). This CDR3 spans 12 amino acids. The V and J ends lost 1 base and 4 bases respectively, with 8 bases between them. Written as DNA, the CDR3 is TGTGCCTGGAGTGCGGACAGATACGAGCAGTACTTC. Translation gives CAWSADRYEQYF.

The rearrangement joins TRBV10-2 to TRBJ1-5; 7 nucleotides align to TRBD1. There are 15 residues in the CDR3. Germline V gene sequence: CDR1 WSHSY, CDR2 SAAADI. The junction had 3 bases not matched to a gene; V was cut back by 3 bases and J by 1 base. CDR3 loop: CASSDRGLSNQPQHF. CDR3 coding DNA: TGCGCCAGCAGTGACAGGGGGTTGAGCAATCAGCCCCAGCATTTT.

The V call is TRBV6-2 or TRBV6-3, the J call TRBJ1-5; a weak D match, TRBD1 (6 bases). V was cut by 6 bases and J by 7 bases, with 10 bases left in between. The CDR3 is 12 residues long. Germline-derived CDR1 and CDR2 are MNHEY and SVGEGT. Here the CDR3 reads CASSQGLQPQHF. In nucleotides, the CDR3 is TGTGCCAGCAGCCAGGGGTTGCAGCCCCAGCATTTT.

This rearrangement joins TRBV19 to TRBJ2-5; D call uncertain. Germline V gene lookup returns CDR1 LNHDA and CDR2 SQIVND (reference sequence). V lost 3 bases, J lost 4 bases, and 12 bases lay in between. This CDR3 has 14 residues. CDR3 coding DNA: TGTGCCAGTAGTATGACTGTAGCCGGAGAGACCCAGTACTTC. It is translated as CASSMTVAGETQYF.

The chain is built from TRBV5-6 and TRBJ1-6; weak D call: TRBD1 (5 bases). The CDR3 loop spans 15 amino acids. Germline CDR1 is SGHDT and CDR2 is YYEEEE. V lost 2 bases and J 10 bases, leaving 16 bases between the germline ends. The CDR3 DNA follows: TGTGCCAGCAGCTTAGGGGTCGGGTTCGGGTCACCCCTCCACTTT. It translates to CASSLGVGFGSPLHF.

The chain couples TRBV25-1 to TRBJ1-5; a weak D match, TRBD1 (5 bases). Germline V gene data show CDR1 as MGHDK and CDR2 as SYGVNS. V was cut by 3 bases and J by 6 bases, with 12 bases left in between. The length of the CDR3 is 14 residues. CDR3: CASSESVQGQPQHF. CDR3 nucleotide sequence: TGTGCCAGCAGTGAGAGCGTTCAGGGTCAGCCCCAGCATTTT.

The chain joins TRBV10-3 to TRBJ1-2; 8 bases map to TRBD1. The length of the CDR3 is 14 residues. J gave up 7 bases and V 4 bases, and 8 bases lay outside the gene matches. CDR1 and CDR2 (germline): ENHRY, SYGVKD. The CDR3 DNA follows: TGTGCCATCAGTGGGTCAACAGGGGGTAGTGGCTACACCTTC. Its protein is CAISGSTGGSGYTF.

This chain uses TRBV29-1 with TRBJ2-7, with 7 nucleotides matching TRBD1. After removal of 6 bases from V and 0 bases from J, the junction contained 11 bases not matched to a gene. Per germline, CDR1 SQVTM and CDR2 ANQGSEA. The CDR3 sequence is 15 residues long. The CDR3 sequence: CSVAAGTASSYEQYF. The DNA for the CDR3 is TGCAGCGTCGCAGCCGGGACAGCAAGCTCCTACGAGCAGTACTTC.

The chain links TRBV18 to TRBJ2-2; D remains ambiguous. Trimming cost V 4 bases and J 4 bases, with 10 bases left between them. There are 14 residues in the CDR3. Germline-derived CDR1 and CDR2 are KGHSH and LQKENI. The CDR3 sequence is CASSLRRGTGELFF. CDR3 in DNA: TGTGCCAGCTCACTTAGGCGAGGCACCGGGGAGCTGTTTTTT. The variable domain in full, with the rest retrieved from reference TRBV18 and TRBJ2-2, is NAGVMQNPRHLVRRRGQEARLRCSPMKGHSHVYWYRQLPEEGLKFMVYLQKENIIDESGMPKERFSAEFPKEGPSILRIQQVVRGDSAAYFCASSLRRGTGELFFGEGSRLTVL.

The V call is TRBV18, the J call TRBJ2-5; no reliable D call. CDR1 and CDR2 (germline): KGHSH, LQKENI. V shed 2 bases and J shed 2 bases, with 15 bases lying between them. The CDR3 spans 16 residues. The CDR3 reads CASSPTNAARQETQYF. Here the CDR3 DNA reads TGTGCCAGCTCACCAACTAACGCAGCAAGACAAGAGACCCAGTACTTC.

The CDR3 loop is CASRGSGNQPQHF. In DNA, the CDR3 is TGTGCCAGCAGGGGTTCAGGGAATCAGCCCCAGCATTTT. The chain recombines TRBV28 with TRBJ1-5; D perhaps matches TRBD1 (5 bases). The CDR3 spans 13 residues. Germline CDR1 MDHEN, CDR2 SYDVKM. The ends were cut back, 6 bases at V and 4 bases at J, with 10 bases in the middle.

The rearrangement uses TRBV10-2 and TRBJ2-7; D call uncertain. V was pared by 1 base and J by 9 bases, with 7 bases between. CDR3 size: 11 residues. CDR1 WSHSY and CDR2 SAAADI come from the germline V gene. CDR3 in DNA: TGCGCCAGCAGTGAGTGGTCGGGGCAGTACTTC. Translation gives CASSEWSGQYF.

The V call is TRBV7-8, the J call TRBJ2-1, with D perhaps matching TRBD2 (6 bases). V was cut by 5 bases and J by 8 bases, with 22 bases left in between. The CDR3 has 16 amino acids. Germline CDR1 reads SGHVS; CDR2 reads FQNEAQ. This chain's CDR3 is CASSRRGNLVNDEQFF. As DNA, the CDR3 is TGTGCCAGCAGCAGACGCGGGAACCTCGTCAATGATGAGCAGTTCTTC.

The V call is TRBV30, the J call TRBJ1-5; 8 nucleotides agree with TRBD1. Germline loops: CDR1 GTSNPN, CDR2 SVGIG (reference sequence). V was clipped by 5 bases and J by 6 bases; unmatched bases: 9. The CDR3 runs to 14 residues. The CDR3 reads CAWGPDRASQPQHF. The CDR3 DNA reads TGTGCCTGGGGTCCGGACAGGGCGAGTCAGCCCCAGCATTTT.

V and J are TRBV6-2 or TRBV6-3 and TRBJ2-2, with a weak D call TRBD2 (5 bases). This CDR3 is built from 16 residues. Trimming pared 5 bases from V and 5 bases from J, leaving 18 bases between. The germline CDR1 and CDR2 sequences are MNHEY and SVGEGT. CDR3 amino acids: CASSDYLLAETGELFF. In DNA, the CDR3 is TGTGCCAGCAGTGACTACCTATTAGCAGAAACCGGGGAGCTGTTTTTT.

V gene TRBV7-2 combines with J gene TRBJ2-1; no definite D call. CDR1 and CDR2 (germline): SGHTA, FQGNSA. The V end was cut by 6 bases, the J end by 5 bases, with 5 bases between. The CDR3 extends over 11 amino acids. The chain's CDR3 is CASRFNNEQFF. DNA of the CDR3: TGTGCCAGCAGATTTAACAATGAGCAGTTCTTC.

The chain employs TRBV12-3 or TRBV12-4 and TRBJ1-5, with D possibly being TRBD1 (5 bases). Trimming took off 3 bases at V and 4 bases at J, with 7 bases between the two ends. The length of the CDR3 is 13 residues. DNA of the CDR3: TGTGCCAGCAGTTTCGGGGGGAATCAGCCCCAGCATTTT. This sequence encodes CASSFGGNQPQHF.

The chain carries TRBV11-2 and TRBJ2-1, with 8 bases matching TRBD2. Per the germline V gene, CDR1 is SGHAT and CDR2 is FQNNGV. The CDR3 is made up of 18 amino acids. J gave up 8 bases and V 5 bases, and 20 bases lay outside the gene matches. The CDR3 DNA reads TGTGCCAGCAGCCCCCTAGGTCGGGCGGGAGGAGGCTTGGATGAGCAGTTCTTC. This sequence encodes CASSPLGRAGGGLDEQFF.